This TCR beta chain stems from a study of T cells after yellow fever vaccination (dated by TCRdb to between 2018 and 2021). About the study as a whole: The SMART-Seq v4 Ultra Low Input RNA kit was used to prepare libraries from fractions with low cell numbers. Blood samples were taken at several timepoints before and after primary and secondary immunization, and bulk PBMC replicates and cell subsets were isolated. To follow T-cell clones before and after both primary and booster YFV17D yellow fever vaccination, bulk TCR alpha and beta repertoires underwent longitudinal sequencing. Two healthy male donors, one aged 18 to 29 and one aged 30 to 40 years, made up the cohort.

Notes on this clonotype: Its antigen specificity is not known. Base qualities are not provided; no much larger clone lies one nucleotide away.

Synthesis of TCR cDNA relied on 5'RACE template switching, a step that introduced a universal primer site along with unique molecular identifiers. cDNA synthesis was primed from both the TCR alpha and TCR beta constant segments. Two PCR steps were used to amplify libraries, with sample barcodes and sequencing adapters being added in the second step. Sequencing of libraries was performed on Illumina HiSeq 2500 (2x100 bp) or NovaSeq (2x150 bp). As for the original processing: MIGEC handled demultiplexing of reads and collapsing into UMI consensus sequences, while MiXCR performed V(D)J alignment. Using edgeR on replicate PBMC samples, clonotypes were called vaccine-responding if FDR was below 0.01 and the log2 fold change was above 5 up to day 15. Each bulk clonotype was labeled CD4 or CD8 based on which sequenced repertoire, CD4 or CD8, contained the clonotype at higher abundance. TCRdb cleaned the public reads at Q25 with fastp, built clones with MiXCR and kept in-frame beta chains. Each record represents a unique CDR3 protein, reported with the most common genes and DNA among its rows. What appears here as the V and J calls and clone size reflects TCRdb's work, not the paper's. The sample table contains around 350,000 distinct CDR3 sequences; only one count was recorded for approximately 5.7% of them. Jointly, the top ten make up approximately 16% of the sample.

V is trimmed back by 4 bases and J by 6 bases, and the junction contains 7 bases that no gene match accounts for. The CDR3 goes from the cysteine to the phenylalanine over 14 residues. Only the CDR3 part of the read is kept: 42 bases, read in frame from the first base. CDR1 and CDR2 are read off the germline V gene as SQVTM and ANQGSEA. The treatment or condition label corresponds to: live attenuated yellow fever vaccine strain. At each blood-draw timepoint, two biological replicates of bulk PBMCs were collected. A standard Ficoll-Paque protocol was used to isolate PBMCs from peripheral blood. RNA was extracted with TriZol from bulk PBMCs, CD4 and CD8 fractions, and dextramer-positive and dextramer-negative fractions. Overall study results and their limits: A small share of clonotypes was detected in both CD4 and CD8 compartments, with the overlap likely arising from convergent recombination. Computational filtering was required because FACS-sorted repertoires could contain abundant contaminating clonotypes from the bulk population. Because the study included only a couple of donors, the extent to which the findings can be generalized is limited. Compared with the primary T-cell response, the secondary T-cell response was faster but weaker, reaching its peak on day 5 rather than on day 15. After the booster, most of the clones that had expanded following primary vaccination were detected again (roughly 96% of CD4 and more than 85% of CD8), which suggests that memory was broadly maintained.

The TCR comes from a man aged 25-45 years who received the YFV17D yellow fever vaccine. The starting material was PBMCs, obtained 5 days after the yellow fever booster vaccination. The rearrangement joined TRBV29-1 to TRBJ2-3, with 10 central nucleotides matching TRBD2. The encoded CDR3 is CSVVSSGSIDTQYF. The bases are TGCAGCGTTGTGTCTAGCGGGAGTATCGATACGCAGTATTTT.